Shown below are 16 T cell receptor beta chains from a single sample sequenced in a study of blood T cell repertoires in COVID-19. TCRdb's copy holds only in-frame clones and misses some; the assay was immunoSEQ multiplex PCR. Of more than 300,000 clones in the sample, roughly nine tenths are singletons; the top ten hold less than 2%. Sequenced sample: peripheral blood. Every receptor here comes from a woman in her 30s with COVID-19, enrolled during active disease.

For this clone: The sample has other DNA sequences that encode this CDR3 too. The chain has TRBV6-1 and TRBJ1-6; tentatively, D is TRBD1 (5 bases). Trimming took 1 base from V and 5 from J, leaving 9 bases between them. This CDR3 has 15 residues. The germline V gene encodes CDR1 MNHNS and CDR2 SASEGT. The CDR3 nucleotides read TGTGCCAGCAGTGAAGGCACAGGAGATAATTCACCCCTCCACTTT. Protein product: CASSEGTGDNSPLHF.

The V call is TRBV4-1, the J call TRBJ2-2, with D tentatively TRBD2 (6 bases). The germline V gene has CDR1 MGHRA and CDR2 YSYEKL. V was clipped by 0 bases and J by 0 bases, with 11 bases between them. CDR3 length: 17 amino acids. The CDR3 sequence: CASSQDSSGPNTGELFF. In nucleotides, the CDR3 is TGCGCCAGCAGCCAAGATAGCAGCGGGCCGAACACCGGGGAGCTGTTTTTT.

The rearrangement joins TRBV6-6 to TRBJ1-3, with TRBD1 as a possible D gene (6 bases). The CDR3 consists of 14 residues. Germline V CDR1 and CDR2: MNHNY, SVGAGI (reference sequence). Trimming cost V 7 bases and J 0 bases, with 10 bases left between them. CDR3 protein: CASTADSSGNTIYF. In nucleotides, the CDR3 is TGTGCCAGCACCGCGGACAGCTCTGGAAACACCATATATTTT.

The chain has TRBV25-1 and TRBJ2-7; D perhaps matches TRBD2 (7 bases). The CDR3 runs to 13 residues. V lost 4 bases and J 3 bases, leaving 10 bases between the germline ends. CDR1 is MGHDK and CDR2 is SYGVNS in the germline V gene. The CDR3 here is CASSGGGLYEQYV. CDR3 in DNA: TGTGCCAGCAGTGGGGGGGGGCTCTACGAGCAGTACGTC.

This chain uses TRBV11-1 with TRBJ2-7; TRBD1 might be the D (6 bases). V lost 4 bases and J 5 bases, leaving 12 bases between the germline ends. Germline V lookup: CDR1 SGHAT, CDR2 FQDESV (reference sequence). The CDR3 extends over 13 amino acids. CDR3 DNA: TGTGCCAGCAGCTCGCCAGGGGTCCACGAGCAGTACGTC. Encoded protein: CASSSPGVHEQYV.

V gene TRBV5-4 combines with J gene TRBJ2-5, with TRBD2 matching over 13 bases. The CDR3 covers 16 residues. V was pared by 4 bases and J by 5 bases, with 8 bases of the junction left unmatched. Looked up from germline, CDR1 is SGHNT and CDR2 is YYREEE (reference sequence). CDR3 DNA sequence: TGTGCCAGCAGCCTAGTGACTAGCGGGGGGTCGGAGACCCAGTACTTC. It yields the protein CASSLVTSGGSETQYF.

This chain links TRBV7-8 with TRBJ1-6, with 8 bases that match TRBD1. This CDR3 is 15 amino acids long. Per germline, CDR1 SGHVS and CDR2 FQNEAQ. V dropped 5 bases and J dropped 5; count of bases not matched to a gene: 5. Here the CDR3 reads CASSPRTGNNSPLHF. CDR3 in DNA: TGTGCCAGCAGCCCACGGACAGGGAATAATTCACCCCTCCACTTT.

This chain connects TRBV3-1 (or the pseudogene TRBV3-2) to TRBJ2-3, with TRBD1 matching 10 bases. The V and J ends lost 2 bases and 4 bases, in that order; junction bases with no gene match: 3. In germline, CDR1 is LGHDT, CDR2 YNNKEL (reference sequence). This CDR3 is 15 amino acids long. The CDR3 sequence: CASSQLTGGPDTQYF. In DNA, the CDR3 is TGTGCCAGCAGCCAATTGACAGGGGGCCCAGATACGCAGTATTTT.

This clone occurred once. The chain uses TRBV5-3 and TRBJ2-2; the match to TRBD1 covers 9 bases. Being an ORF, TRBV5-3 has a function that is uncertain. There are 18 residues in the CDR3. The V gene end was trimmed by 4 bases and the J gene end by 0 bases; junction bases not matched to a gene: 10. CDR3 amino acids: CARSLKPGQGPNTGELFF. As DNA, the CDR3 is TGTGCCAGAAGCCTGAAACCGGGACAGGGTCCGAACACCGGGGAGCTGTTTTTT.

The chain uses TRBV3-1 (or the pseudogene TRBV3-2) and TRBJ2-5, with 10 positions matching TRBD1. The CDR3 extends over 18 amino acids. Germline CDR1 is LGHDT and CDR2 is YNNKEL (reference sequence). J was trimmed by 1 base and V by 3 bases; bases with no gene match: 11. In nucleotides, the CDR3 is TGTGCCAGCAGCCACGGGACAGGGGATATTATTACCCAAGAGACCCAGTACTTC. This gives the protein CASSHGTGDIITQETQYF.

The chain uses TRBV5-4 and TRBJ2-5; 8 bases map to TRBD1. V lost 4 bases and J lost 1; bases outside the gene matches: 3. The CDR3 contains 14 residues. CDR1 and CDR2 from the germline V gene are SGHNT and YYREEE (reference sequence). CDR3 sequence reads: CASSLGTGQETQYF. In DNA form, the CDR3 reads TGTGCCAGCAGCCTCGGGACAGGCCAAGAGACCCAGTACTTC.

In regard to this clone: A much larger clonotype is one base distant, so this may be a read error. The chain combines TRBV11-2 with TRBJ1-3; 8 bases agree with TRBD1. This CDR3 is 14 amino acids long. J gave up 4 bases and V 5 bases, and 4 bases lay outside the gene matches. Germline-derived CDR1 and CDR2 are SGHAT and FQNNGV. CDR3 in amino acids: CASSVQGGGNTIYF. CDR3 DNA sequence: TGTGCCAGCAGCGTACAGGGGGGAGGAAACACCATATATTTT. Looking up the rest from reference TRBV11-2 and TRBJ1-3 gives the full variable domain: EAGVAQSPRYKIIEKRQSVAFWCNPISGHATLYWYQQILGQGPKLLIQFQNNGVVDDSQLPKDRFSAERLKGVDSTLKIQPAKLEDSAVYLCASSVQGGGNTIYFGEGSWLTVV.

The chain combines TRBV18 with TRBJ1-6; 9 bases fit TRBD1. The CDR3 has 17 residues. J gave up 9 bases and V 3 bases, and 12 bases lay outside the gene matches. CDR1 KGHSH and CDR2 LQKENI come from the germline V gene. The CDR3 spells CASSPPRSVTGGSPLHF. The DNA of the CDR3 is TGTGCCAGCTCACCCCCGCGGAGCGTGACAGGGGGTTCACCCCTCCACTTT.

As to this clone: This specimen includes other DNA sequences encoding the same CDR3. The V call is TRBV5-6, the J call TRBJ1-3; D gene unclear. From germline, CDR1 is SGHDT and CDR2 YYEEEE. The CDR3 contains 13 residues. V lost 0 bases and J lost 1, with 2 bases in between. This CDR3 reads CASSLASGNTIYF. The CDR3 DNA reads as TGTGCCAGCAGCTTGGCTTCTGGAAACACCATATATTTT.

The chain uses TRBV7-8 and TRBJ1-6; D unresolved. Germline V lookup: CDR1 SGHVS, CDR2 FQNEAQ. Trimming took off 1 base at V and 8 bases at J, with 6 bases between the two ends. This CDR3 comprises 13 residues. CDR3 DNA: TGTGCCAGCAGCTTAGGAGCGGATTCACCCCTCCACTTT. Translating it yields CASSLGADSPLHF. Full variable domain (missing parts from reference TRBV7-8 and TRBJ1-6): GAGVSQSPRYKVAKRGQDVALRCDPISGHVSLFWYQQALGQGPEFLTYFQNEAQLDKSGLPSDRFFAERPEGSVSTLKIQRTQQEDSAVYLCASSLGADSPLHFGNGTRLTVT.

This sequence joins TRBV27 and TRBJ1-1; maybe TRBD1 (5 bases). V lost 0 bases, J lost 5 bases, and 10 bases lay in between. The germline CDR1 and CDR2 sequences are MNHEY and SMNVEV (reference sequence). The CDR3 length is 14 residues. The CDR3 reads CASSLSQGLTEAFF. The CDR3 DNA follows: TGTGCCAGCAGTTTATCGCAGGGTTTAACTGAAGCTTTCTTT.